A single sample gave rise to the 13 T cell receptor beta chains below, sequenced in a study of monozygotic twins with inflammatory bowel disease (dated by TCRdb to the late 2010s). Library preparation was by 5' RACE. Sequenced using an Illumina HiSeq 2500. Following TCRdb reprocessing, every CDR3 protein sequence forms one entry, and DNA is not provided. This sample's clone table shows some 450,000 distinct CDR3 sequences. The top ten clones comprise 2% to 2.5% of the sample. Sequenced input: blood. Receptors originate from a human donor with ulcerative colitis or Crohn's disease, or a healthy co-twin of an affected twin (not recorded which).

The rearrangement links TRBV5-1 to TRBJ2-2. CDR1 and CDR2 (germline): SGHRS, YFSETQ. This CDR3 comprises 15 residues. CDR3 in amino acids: CASSLDRMDTGELFF. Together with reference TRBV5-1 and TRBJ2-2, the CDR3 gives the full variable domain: KAGVTQTPRYLIKTRGQQVTLSCSPISGHRSVSWYQQTPGQGLQFLFEYFSETQRNKGNFPGRFSGRQFSNSRSEMNVSTLELGDSALYLCASSLDRMDTGELFFGEGSRLTVL.

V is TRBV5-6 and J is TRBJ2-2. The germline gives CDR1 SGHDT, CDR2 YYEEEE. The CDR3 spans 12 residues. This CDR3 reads CASSLATGELFF.

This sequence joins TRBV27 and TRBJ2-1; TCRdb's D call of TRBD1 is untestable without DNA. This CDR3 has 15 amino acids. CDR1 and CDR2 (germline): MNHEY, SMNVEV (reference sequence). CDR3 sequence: CASSWDASSYNEQFF.

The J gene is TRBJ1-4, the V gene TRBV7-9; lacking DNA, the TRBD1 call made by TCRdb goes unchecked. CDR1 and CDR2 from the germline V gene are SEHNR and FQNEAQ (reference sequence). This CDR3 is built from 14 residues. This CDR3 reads CASSLLGTDEKLFF.

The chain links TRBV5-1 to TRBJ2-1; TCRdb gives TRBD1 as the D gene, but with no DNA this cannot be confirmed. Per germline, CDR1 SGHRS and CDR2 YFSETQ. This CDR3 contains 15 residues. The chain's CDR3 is CASSPSPGGNNEQFF. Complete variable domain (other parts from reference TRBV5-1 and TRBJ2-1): KAGVTQTPRYLIKTRGQQVTLSCSPISGHRSVSWYQQTPGQGLQFLFEYFSETQRNKGNFPGRFSGRQFSNSRSEMNVSTLELGDSALYLCASSPSPGGNNEQFFGPGTRLTVL.

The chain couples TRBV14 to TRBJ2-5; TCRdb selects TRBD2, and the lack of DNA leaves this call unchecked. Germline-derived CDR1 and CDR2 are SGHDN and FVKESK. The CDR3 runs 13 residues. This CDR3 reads CASSLLRAATQYF. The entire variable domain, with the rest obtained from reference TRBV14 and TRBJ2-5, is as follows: EAGVTQFPSHSVIEKGQTVTLRCDPISGHDNLYWYRRVMGKEIKFLLHFVKESKQDESGMPNNRFLAERTGGTYSTLKVQPAELEDSGVYFCASSLLRAATQYFGPGTRLLVL.

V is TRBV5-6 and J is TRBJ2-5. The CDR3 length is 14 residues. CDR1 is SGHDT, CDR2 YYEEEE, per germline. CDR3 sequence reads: CASSASTDQETQYF.

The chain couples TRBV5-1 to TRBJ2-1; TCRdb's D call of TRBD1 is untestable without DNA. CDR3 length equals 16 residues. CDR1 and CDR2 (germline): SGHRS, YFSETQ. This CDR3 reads CASSTIGTGIYNEQFF.

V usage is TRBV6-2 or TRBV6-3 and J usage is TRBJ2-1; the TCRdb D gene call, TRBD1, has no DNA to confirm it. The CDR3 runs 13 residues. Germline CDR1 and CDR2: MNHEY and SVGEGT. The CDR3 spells CASYRGGYNEQFF.

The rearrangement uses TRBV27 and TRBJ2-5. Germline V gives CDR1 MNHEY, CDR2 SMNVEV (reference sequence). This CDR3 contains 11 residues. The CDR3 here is CARAAKETQYF.

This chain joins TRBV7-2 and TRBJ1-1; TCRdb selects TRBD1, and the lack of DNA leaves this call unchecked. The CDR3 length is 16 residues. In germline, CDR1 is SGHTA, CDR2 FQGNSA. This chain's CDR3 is CASSPGAGGGKTEAFF.

CDR3: CASSQDGNSEAFF. This chain uses TRBV4-3 with TRBJ1-1. CDR1 LGHNA and CDR2 YSLEER come from the germline V gene. This CDR3 comprises 13 residues.

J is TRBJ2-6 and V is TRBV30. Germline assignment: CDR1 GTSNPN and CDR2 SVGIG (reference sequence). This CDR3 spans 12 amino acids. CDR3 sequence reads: CAFDSGANVLTF.